This T cell receptor (beta chain) comes out of a study of blood T cell repertoires in COVID-19. About the research overall: T cells, B-cell-depleted T cells, or PBMCs provided the cDNA or gDNA that served as material.

Original data processing: How many nucleated cells were present was estimated from reference gene primer amplification. TCRdb's table, derived via immunoSEQ multiplex PCR, lists solely in-frame clones and lacks some. The V and J calls and clone size are taken from that table; D and trimming were inferred from the DNA. The sample gives 250,000 to 350,000 clones, 90% of which show up once; around 4.4% is in the top ten. Grouping used clinical history reported by participants in a survey and questionnaire. The CDR3 consists of 15 residues. CDR1 and CDR2 (germline): MGHDK, SYGVNS. V shed 5 bases and J shed 3 bases, with 14 bases lying between them.

The TCR originated in a woman between 18 and 30 years old with acute COVID-19. The V call is TRBV25-1, the J call TRBJ1-3; no reliable D call. The sample comprised PBMCs or T cells enriched from blood (not recorded which). The CDR3 region is CASSTLGAGGNTIYF. In DNA form, the CDR3 reads TGTGCCAGCAGTACCCTGGGAGCGGGTGGAAACACCATATATTTT.